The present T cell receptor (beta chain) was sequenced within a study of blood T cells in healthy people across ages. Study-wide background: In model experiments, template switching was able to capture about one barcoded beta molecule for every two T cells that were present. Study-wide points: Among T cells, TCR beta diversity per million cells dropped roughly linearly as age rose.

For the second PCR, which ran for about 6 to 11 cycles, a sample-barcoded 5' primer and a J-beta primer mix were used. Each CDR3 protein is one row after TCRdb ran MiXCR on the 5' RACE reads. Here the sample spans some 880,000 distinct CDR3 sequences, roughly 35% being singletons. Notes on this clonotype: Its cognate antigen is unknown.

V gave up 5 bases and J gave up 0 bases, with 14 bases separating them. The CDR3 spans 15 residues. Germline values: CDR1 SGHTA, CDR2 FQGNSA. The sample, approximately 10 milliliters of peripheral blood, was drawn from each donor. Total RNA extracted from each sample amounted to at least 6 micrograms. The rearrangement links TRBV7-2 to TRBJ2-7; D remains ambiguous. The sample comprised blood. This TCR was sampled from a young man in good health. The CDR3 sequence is CASSVSADPSYEQYF. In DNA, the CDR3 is TGTGCCAGCAGCGTATCCGCGGACCCCTCCTACGAGCAGTACTTC.